This TCR beta chain was recovered during a study of T cell repertoires in cytomegalovirus infection. Background on the study: Indications of both CMV infection and matching HLA type were provided by public TCR beta signatures. Findings and limits, study-wide: Frequencies of public TCR beta families were cumulated, and this identified carriers of CMV plus the relevant HLA. HLA-C-restricted CMV clonotypes gave the most frequent clonotype in two of eight donors.

TCRdb re-called the reads with MiXCR, one entry per CDR3 protein. This sample has 230,000 or so distinct CDR3 sequences; about a sixth occur once, and the top ten carry around 47%. Germline CDR1 and CDR2: MGHRA and YSYEKL. This CDR3 is 16 amino acids long. V lost 0 bases, J lost 2 bases, and 14 bases lay in between. There are a few counts of this clonotype. What it binds is not known. This receptor was obtained from a human donor in good health (CMV status not recorded). Some clones in this sample may be carry-over from other donors' samples. This chain uses TRBV4-1 with TRBJ2-7; D is unclear. The sequencing input was CD8+ T cells from PBMCs. The CDR3 sequence is CASSQDVTPGAYEQYF. The CDR3 DNA reads as TGCGCCAGCAGCCAAGATGTCACACCTGGGGCCTACGAGCAGTACTTC.